The rows below give T cell receptor beta chains drawn from one sample of a study of blood T cell repertoires in COVID-19. Only in-frame clones appear in the TCRdb table, and some are missing; sequencing was by immunoSEQ multiplex PCR. The sample holds approximately 210,000 clones; 84% are singletons and the top ten take roughly 4.6%. Sequenced: peripheral blood. These receptors were obtained from a woman in her seventies with active or convalescent COVID-19. CDR3s include the opening cysteine and the closing phenylalanine or tryptophan. Fields, in order: clone size, D gene, J gene, V gene, CDR3 length, CDR3 DNA, CDR3 protein. D genes are given only for firm matches. Some rows have no size entry. The others give once, few or many, or a class for an expanded clone.

size: .
D: .
J: TRBJ1-1
V: TRBV5-1
length: 15
DNA: TGCGCCAGCAGCTTGGATAACAGAATGAACACTGAAGCTTTCTTT
CDR3: CASSLDNRMNTEAFF

size: .
D: .
J: TRBJ2-3
V: TRBV6-5
length: 13
DNA: TGTGCCATGACGGGGGAGAACACAGATACGCAGTATTTT
CDR3: CAMTGENTDTQYF

size: .
D: TRBD2
J: TRBJ2-1
V: TRBV2
length: 16
DNA: TGTGCCAGCAGTGAAGCAGGTTCGGGAGGGGCCACCTTTAAGTTCTTC
CDR3: CASSEAGSGGATFKFF

size: .
D: .
J: TRBJ2-7
V: TRBV25-1
length: 15
DNA: TGTGCCAGCAGTGAATTAGGGACACCCGTCTACGAGCAGTACTTC
CDR3: CASSELGTPVYEQYF

size: .
D: .
J: TRBJ2-5
V: TRBV30
length: 11
DNA: TGTGCCTGGATTCAGAAAGAGACCCAGTACTTC
CDR3: CAWIQKETQYF

size: few
D: .
J: TRBJ1-6
V: TRBV19
length: 16
DNA: TGTGCCAGTAGTATAGATCGACGGTCCCGGGATTCACCCCTCCACTTT
CDR3: CASSIDRRSRDSPLHF

size: few
D: TRBD2
J: TRBJ2-7
V: TRBV5-1
length: 14
DNA: TGCGCCAGCAGCCTCACTAGCGGAGGGTACGAGCAGTACTTC
CDR3: CASSLTSGGYEQYF

size: .
D: TRBD2
J: TRBJ2-6
V: TRBV7-9
length: 19
DNA: TGTGCCAGCAGCGGTTTATCGGCTAGCGGGGGCTCTGGGGCCAACGTCCTGACTTTC
CDR3: CASSGLSASGGSGANVLTF

size: .
D: .
J: TRBJ2-1
V: TRBV10-2
length: 14
DNA: TGCGCCAGCAAGGATAGCCGAAACTACAATGAGCAGTTCTTC
CDR3: CASKDSRNYNEQFF

size: .
D: TRBD1
J: TRBJ2-3
V: TRBV6-6
length: 17
DNA: TGTGCCAGCAGTCTCGGACAGGTTGGATCGCGGTTAAATACGCAGTATTTT
CDR3: CASSLGQVGSRLNTQYF

size: .
D: .
J: TRBJ1-1
V: TRBV5-1
length: 14
DNA: TGCGCCAGCAGCTTGGGACCCAGGGGATCTGAAGCTTTCTTT
CDR3: CASSLGPRGSEAFF

size: few
D: TRBD2
J: TRBJ2-5
V: TRBV4-2
length: 16
DNA: TGTGCCAGCAGCCAAGATGGCGGGAGTAGGGGAGAGACCCAGTACTTC
CDR3: CASSQDGGSRGETQYF

size: .
D: .
J: TRBJ1-6
V: TRBV28
length: 15
DNA: TGTGCCAGCAGTCCCGGAGGAGGTTTAGGTTCACCCCTCCACTTT
CDR3: CASSPGGGLGSPLHF

size: once
D: .
J: TRBJ1-2
V: TRBV7-2
length: 15
DNA: TGTGCCAGCAGCTTAGCGTTTGCACCTATCTATGGCTACACCTTC
CDR3: CASSLAFAPIYGYTF

size: .
D: TRBD1
J: TRBJ2-5
V: TRBV24-1
length: 12
DNA: TGTGCCACGCAGGGGGCTAAGGAGACCCAGTACTTC
CDR3: CATQGAKETQYF

size: .
D: TRBD2
J: TRBJ2-3
V: TRBV9
length: 14
DNA: TGTGCCAGCAGCGCGGGACTAGCAACTGATACGCAGTATTTT
CDR3: CASSAGLATDTQYF

size: .
D: TRBD1
J: TRBJ2-1
V: TRBV6-5
length: 14
DNA: TGTGCCAGCAGAAACCGAAGACAGGGCGGTGAGCAGTTCTTC
CDR3: CASRNRRQGGEQFF

size: .
D: TRBD2
J: TRBJ2-1
V: TRBV24-1
length: 17
DNA: TGTGCCACCAGTGATTCCCCGACTAGCGGGAGGGCCAATGAGCAGTTCTTC
CDR3: CATSDSPTSGRANEQFF

size: once
D: .
J: TRBJ1-1
V: TRBV19
length: 14
DNA: TGTGCCAGTAGTCGGACCGACAGGCGGACTGAAGCTTTCTTT
CDR3: CASSRTDRRTEAFF

size: .
D: TRBD2
J: TRBJ2-2
V: TRBV5-1
length: 18
DNA: TGCGCCAGCAGCATCGGACTAGCGAAAGGGTTTGGCTCCGGGGAGCTGTTTTTT
CDR3: CASSIGLAKGFGSGELFF

size: .
D: TRBD2
J: TRBJ2-2
V: TRBV11-2
length: 18
DNA: TGTGCCAGCAGCTCTAGCGGGAGGGGGTTCGCGAACACCGGGGAGCTGTTTTTT
CDR3: CASSSSGRGFANTGELFF

size: .
D: TRBD1
J: TRBJ2-7
V: TRBV7-9
length: 15
DNA: TGTGCCAGCAGCCGAGGGACAGGGCAGAAGTACGAGCAGTACTTC
CDR3: CASSRGTGQKYEQYF

size: .
D: TRBD1
J: TRBJ2-5
V: TRBV29-1
length: 13
DNA: TGCAGCGTTGTCGGCGGACAGGGAGAGACCCAGTACTTC
CDR3: CSVVGGQGETQYF

size: .
D: TRBD2
J: TRBJ2-1
V: TRBV6-5
length: 15
DNA: TGTGCCAGCCTATTCGGGGGGGAAACCGACAATGAGCAGTTCTTC
CDR3: CASLFGGETDNEQFF

size: .
D: TRBD2
J: TRBJ2-1
V: TRBV28
length: 17
DNA: TGTGCCAGCAGTTTATGGACTAGCGGGATATTCGACAATGAGCAGTTCTTC
CDR3: CASSLWTSGIFDNEQFF

size: .
D: TRBD2
J: TRBJ2-1
V: TRBV9
length: 16
DNA: TGTGCCAGCAGTAAGACTAGCGGGAGCTCCTACAATGAGCAGTTCTTC
CDR3: CASSKTSGSSYNEQFF

size: .
D: .
J: TRBJ2-5
V: TRBV7-9
length: 15
DNA: TGTGCCAGCAGCTTAATGGCGAGACTCCAAGAGACCCAGTACTTC
CDR3: CASSLMARLQETQYF

size: .
D: TRBD1
J: TRBJ1-2
V: TRBV2
length: 14
DNA: TGTGCCAGCACGGGACAGGAGGCTAACTATGGCTACACCTTC
CDR3: CASTGQEANYGYTF

size: .
D: .
J: TRBJ2-1
V: TRBV18
length: 14
DNA: TGTGCCAGCTCAAGACAGAGCTCCTACAATGAGCAGTTCTTC
CDR3: CASSRQSSYNEQFF

size: .
D: TRBD2
J: TRBJ2-5
V: TRBV5-1
length: 17
DNA: TGCGCCAGCAGGGCGGGACTAGCGAGCAGGTACCAAGAGACCCAGTACTTC
CDR3: CASRAGLASRYQETQYF

size: .
D: TRBD1
J: TRBJ1-4
V: TRBV28
length: 16
DNA: TGTGCCAGCAGTTTGATGGGCGGGACAGCTAATGAAAAACTGTTTTTT
CDR3: CASSLMGGTANEKLFF

size: .
D: TRBD1
J: TRBJ1-5
V: TRBV4-2
length: 19
DNA: TGTGCCAGCAGCCAAGACCCCCGGGACAGCCGGAATAGCAATCAGCCCCAGCATTTT
CDR3: CASSQDPRDSRNSNQPQHF

size: .
D: .
J: TRBJ2-1
V: TRBV24-1
length: 17
DNA: TGTGCCACCAGTGATTTCGCTTCCCTAGCGTCACTCAATGAGCAGTTCTTC
CDR3: CATSDFASLASLNEQFF

size: .
D: TRBD1
J: TRBJ1-4
V: TRBV2
length: 15
DNA: TGTGCCAGCAGCAGGGACAGGGGGGGAAATGAAAAACTGTTTTTT
CDR3: CASSRDRGGNEKLFF

size: once
D: .
J: TRBJ1-2
V: TRBV3-1/TRBV3-2
length: 15
DNA: TGTGCCAGCAGCCAAGATATCAGATATAACTATGGCTACACCTTC
CDR3: CASSQDIRYNYGYTF

size: .
D: .
J: TRBJ2-2
V: TRBV5-1
length: 12
DNA: TGCGCCAGCAGCCTAGCATCCGGGGAGCTGTTTTTT
CDR3: CASSLASGELFF

size: .
D: TRBD1
J: TRBJ2-7
V: TRBV7-3
length: 13
DNA: TGTGCCAGCAGCTTAGGGACAGGCTACGAGCAGTACTTC
CDR3: CASSLGTGYEQYF

size: .
D: .
J: TRBJ2-1
V: TRBV28
length: 11
DNA: TGTGCCAGCACCTACTACAATGAGCAGTTCTTC
CDR3: CASTYYNEQFF

size: once
D: .
J: TRBJ1-1
V: TRBV5-1
length: 14
DNA: TGCGCCAGCAGCTTAGGGGAGGTTAGCACTGAAGCTTTCTTT
CDR3: CASSLGEVSTEAFF

size: .
D: TRBD2
J: TRBJ2-5
V: TRBV6-2/TRBV6-3
length: 16
DNA: TGTGCCAGCAGTTCAAGACTAGCGGGAGGCCAAGAGACCCAGTACTTC
CDR3: CASSSRLAGGQETQYF